The present T cell receptor (beta chain) was sequenced within a study of PD-1 blockade in mismatch repair-deficient tumors (dated by TCRdb to 2017 to 2019). At the level of the whole study: The trial enrolled more than 85 consecutive patients with 12 to 13 mismatch repair-deficient cancer types between 2013 and 2016, all previously treated and progressing. Tumor-associated T cell clones in the peripheral blood of patients responding to PD-1 blockade were tracked using deep sequencing of TCR CDR3 regions.

For every enrolled patient, mismatch repair deficiency was confirmed by either polymerase chain reaction or immunohistochemistry. A few patients who responded to pembrolizumab therapy underwent TCR sequencing. In the phase II trial, pembrolizumab PD-1 blockade was tested prospectively in advanced mismatch repair-deficient cancers, no matter which tissue of origin the cancers came from. Serial peripheral blood T cell samples were collected before and at multiple times after starting PD-1 blockade. Blood sampling times were expressed in weeks after the first pembrolizumab dose. Library prep was done by the immunoSEQ multiplex PCR assay. Imported from immuneACCESS, the table was reduced by TCRdb to in-frame sequences with V and J called. These copies leave out some clones; in studies compared against another copy, an unresolved V gene accounts for under half, and the cause of the remainder is not known. The sample yields roughly 40,000 clones; approximately 84% were counted once. Together, the top ten hold approximately 3.5% of the sample.

The full study reports these points: After pembrolizumab, tumor-resident clones, which were often undetectable in blood before treatment, expanded rapidly and then contracted, generally ahead of radiologic responses.

About this clone: Its antigen is not yet known. The sample holds no much larger clone one base away, and base qualities are not on file.

There are 14 amino acids in the CDR3, from cysteine to phenylalanine inclusive. Solely the CDR3 DNA is kept, with 42 bases framed from the first base. A distance of 13 bases separates the germline ends of V and J, which lose 8 bases and 3 bases respectively. The germline V gene yields MNHEY for CDR1 and SVGAGI for CDR2. This receptor chain uses TRBV6-5 and TRBJ1-4; a confident D gene designation cannot be given. The sequence was collected from an adult with mismatch repair-deficient cancer. Here the sequenced sample was peripheral blood, taken less than 95 weeks after starting pembrolizumab. The CDR3 protein sequence reads: CASGLYGANEKLFF. The DNA is as follows: TGTGCCAGCGGCCTTTATGGAGCTAATGAAAAACTGTTTTTT.